This TCR beta chain originates from a study of early T cells in non-severe SARS-CoV-2 infection. For the study at large: Sequenced material consisted of bulk RNA (from unsorted whole blood), and chains were unpaired.

The CDR3 totals 13 residues. The V gene's germline CDR1 is MDHEN and CDR2 SYDVKM. The V end lost 6 bases, the J end lost 4 bases, and 12 bases lay between the germline ends. With regard to this clonotype: As yet, its antigen is unknown.

Whole-study results and caveats: Reliance on VDJdb matching favored anti-spike CD8 responses; private and CD4 specificities were missed.

Unique molecular identifiers were added to individual cDNA molecules. TCRdb called the 5' RACE reads again in MiXCR, with one record for every CDR3 protein. The sample has 56,000 or so distinct CDR3 sequences, approximately 15% seen once. The clonotype was recovered from an adult who was a healthcare worker with PCR-confirmed SARS-CoV-2 infection or an uninfected control (not recorded which). The chain uses TRBV28 and TRBJ2-5; D unresolved. Sequencing used whole blood, obtained at baseline. The CDR3: CASRPPNRETQYF. CDR3 nucleotides: TGTGCCAGCAGGCCACCAAATAGAGAGACCCAGTACTTC.